This T cell receptor (beta chain) was documented in a study of T cells in localized non-small cell lung cancer. Regarding this clone: Its specificity is not known.

The study, taken as a whole, reports: The appearance of a median 57 of the top 100 tumor clones was seen in adjacent lung.

Generated by immunoSEQ multiplex PCR, the TCRdb table keeps only in-frame clones and is missing some. The sample lists tens of thousands of clones, approximately 86% occurring once. In germline, CDR1 is MNHNS, CDR2 SASEGT. V lost 4 bases to trimming and J lost 2 bases; unmatched junction nucleotides: 14. The CDR3 extends over 19 amino acids. This chain joins TRBV6-1 and TRBJ2-6; 7 nucleotides line up with TRBD2. This receptor was identified in a man aged 40 to 70 with stage II lung adenocarcinoma. Sequences were derived from PBMCs, sampled before any cancer treatment. Here the CDR3 DNA reads TGTGCCAGCAGTGGGGGGAGGGGACCGGGACGCCCTGGGGCCAACGTCCTGACTTTC. Protein: CASSGGRGPGRPGANVLTF.